The 30 T cell receptor beta chains given below trace back to one sample, sequenced in a study of cytotoxic CD8 clonotypes in ibrutinib-treated CLL (dated by TCRdb to 2020 to 2022). Library preparation used the immunoSEQ multiplex PCR assay. Not all clones reach the TCRdb copy of this immuneACCESS table, which keeps in-frame sequences only. Checked studies attribute under half of the gap to unresolved V genes and leave the rest unexplained. In this sample the table shows around 250,000 clones, under 80% of which occur a single time. The ten most abundant clones make up 15% to 19% of the sample. The time point label on this specimen signifies: roughly 2 years on ibrutinib. Sequenced material: PBMCs, taken after 24 months of ibrutinib treatment. These receptors were taken from a human donor with chronic lymphocytic leukemia.

This clone was seen just once. The rearrangement links TRBV9 to TRBJ2-1; D ambiguous. The V end lost 5 bases, the J end lost 3 bases, and 18 bases lay between the germline ends. The CDR3 spans 16 residues. Germline-derived CDR1 and CDR2 are SGDLS and YYNGEE. CDR3: CASRSEITRDYNEQFF. As DNA, the CDR3 is TGTGCCAGCAGGTCGGAGATCACCCGCGACTACAATGAGCAGTTCTTC.

The J gene is TRBJ2-2, the V gene TRBV7-3; D perhaps matches TRBD1 (6 bases). The CDR3 runs 15 residues. V lost 6 bases and J lost 1, with 12 bases in between. CDR1 is SGHTA, CDR2 FQGTGA, per germline. The CDR3 sequence: CASRAGTQNTGELFF. The CDR3 coding sequence is TGTGCCAGCAGAGCCGGGACACAGAACACCGGGGAGCTGTTTTTT. The whole variable domain, filled in from reference TRBV7-3 and TRBJ2-2, reads GAGVSQTPSNKVTEKGKYVELRCDPISGHTALYWYRQSLGQGPEFLIYFQGTGAADDSGLPNDRFFAVRPEGSVSTLKIQRTERGDSAVYLCASRAGTQNTGELFFGEGSRLTVL.

The rearrangement uses TRBV19 and TRBJ1-2; 7 nucleotides agree with TRBD1. The CDR3 is made up of 15 amino acids. The V segment lost 8 bases and the J segment 2 bases; nucleotides outside the gene matches: 11. Germline loops: CDR1 LNHDA, CDR2 SQIVND (reference sequence). DNA of the CDR3: TGTGCCAGTTCCTTCACAGGGGAAGCAAACTATGGCTACACCTTC. Protein: CASSFTGEANYGYTF.

The rearrangement joins TRBV2 to TRBJ2-7, with a tentative D call TRBD2 (5 bases). Germline-derived CDR1 and CDR2 are SNHLY and FYNNEI. The CDR3 runs to 15 residues. V was trimmed by 8 bases and J by 0 bases, leaving 17 bases between them. The CDR3: CASGDTLGSSYEQYF. The CDR3 region has the DNA TGTGCCAGCGGGGATACGCTAGGGAGCTCCTACGAGCAGTACTTC. The variable domain in full, completed from reference TRBV2 and TRBJ2-7, reads EPEVTQTPSHQVTQMGQEVILRCVPISNHLYFYWYRQILGQKVEFLVSFYNNEISEKSEIFDDQFSVERPDGSNFTLKIRSTKLEDSAMYFCASGDTLGSSYEQYFGPGTRLTVT.

The gene calls are TRBV6-5 and TRBJ1-1; possibly TRBD1 for D (5 bases). Germline CDR1 reads MNHEY; CDR2 reads SVGAGI. Trimming pared 4 bases from V and 4 bases from J, leaving 19 bases between. CDR3 length equals 16 residues. Here the CDR3 DNA reads TGTGCCAGCAGTTTACATCCGGGACCGCTTGGCACTGAAGCTTTCTTT. Translated, it gives CASSLHPGPLGTEAFF.

The rearrangement joins TRBV7-6 to TRBJ2-7, with 8 positions matching TRBD1. In germline, CDR1 is SGHVS, CDR2 FNYEAQ. The CDR3 spans 14 residues. The trim removed 5 bases at V and 7 bases at J, leaving 10 bases unmatched. The CDR3 spells CASSPGGRINEQYF. The CDR3 bases are TGTGCCAGCAGCCCAGGGGGCCGCATTAATGAGCAGTACTTC.

This chain connects TRBV6-5 to TRBJ2-1, with D maybe TRBD2 (6 bases). Germline CDR1 is MNHEY and CDR2 is SVGAGI. Trimming took 6 bases from V and 8 from J, leaving 11 bases between them. This CDR3 spans 12 amino acids. The CDR3 loop reads CASRGSGYEQFF. CDR3 DNA sequence: TGTGCCAGCAGGGGGAGCGGGTATGAGCAGTTCTTC.

This clone was observed a few times. This chain links TRBV7-2 with TRBJ2-7; 10 bases are a match to TRBD1. V shed 5 bases and J 3 bases; nucleotides not matched to a gene: 7. The germline V gene encodes CDR1 SGHTA and CDR2 FQGNSA. The CDR3 has 15 residues. CDR3 coding DNA: TGTGCCAGCAGCCCCCAGGGGACAGGGGACTACGAGCAGTACTTC. This gives the protein CASSPQGTGDYEQYF.

The genes are TRBV30 and TRBJ2-7; D not certain. The CDR3 runs to 11 residues. V was clipped by 2 bases and J by 4 bases, with 6 bases between them. CDR1 and CDR2 (germline): GTSNPN, SVGIG (reference sequence). The CDR3 is CAWSIRYEQYF. DNA of the CDR3: TGTGCCTGGAGTATTCGTTACGAGCAGTACTTC.

The chain is built from TRBV6-5 and TRBJ1-1, with TRBD1 matching 7 bases. Per germline, CDR1 MNHEY and CDR2 SVGAGI. This CDR3 spans 13 amino acids. V was clipped by 2 bases and J by 9 bases; unmatched bases: 6. CDR3 protein: CASSYTTGPQAFF. The CDR3 coding sequence is TGTGCCAGCAGTTACACGACAGGGCCTCAAGCTTTCTTT.

This chain links TRBV20-1 with TRBJ2-3; D remains unclear. In germline, CDR1 is DFQATT, CDR2 SNEGSKA (reference sequence). V was shortened by 0 bases and J by 7 bases, with 5 bases between the two germline ends. The CDR3 spans 11 residues. The CDR3 DNA is TGCAGTGCTAGAGAGGGAAATACGCAGTATTTT. Encoded protein: CSAREGNTQYF.

This clone was detected once. V is TRBV6-6 and J is TRBJ2-5; perhaps TRBD2 as D (6 bases). The CDR3 contains 16 residues. The germline CDR1 and CDR2 sequences are MNHNY and SVGAGI (reference sequence). Trimming took off 0 bases at V and 1 base at J, with 12 bases between the two ends. The CDR3 region has the DNA TGTGCCAGCAGTTACTCCGCGGGACGGGCCCAAGAGACCCAGTACTTC. This gives the protein CASSYSAGRAQETQYF.

This clone came up a few times. J is TRBJ1-1 and V is TRBV5-1; D uncertain. Germline V CDR1 and CDR2: SGHRS, YFSETQ. V lost 3 bases to trimming and J lost 3 bases, with 3 bases between them. The CDR3 is 11 amino acids. The CDR3 bases are TGCGCCAGCAGCTCCTACACTGAAGCTTTCTTT. It is translated as CASSSYTEAFF.

This clone was observed a few times. This chain links TRBV5-1 with TRBJ2-7; no firm D call. In germline, CDR1 is SGHRS, CDR2 YFSETQ. The CDR3 totals 13 residues. V lost 2 bases, J lost 2 bases, and 8 bases lay in between. The CDR3 loop is CASSFGSPYEQYF. The CDR3 coding sequence is TGCGCCAGCAGCTTCGGCAGTCCCTACGAGCAGTACTTC. The full variable domain, rest sourced from reference TRBV5-1 and TRBJ2-7, is KAGVTQTPRYLIKTRGQQVTLSCSPISGHRSVSWYQQTPGQGLQFLFEYFSETQRNKGNFPGRFSGRQFSNSRSEMNVSTLELGDSALYLCASSFGSPYEQYFGPGTRLTVT.

This clone was seen just once. The rearrangement links TRBV5-1 to TRBJ2-5; 10 nucleotides line up with TRBD2. V dropped 4 bases and J dropped 4; count of bases not matched to a gene: 13. The CDR3 sequence is 17 residues long. CDR1 is SGHRS, CDR2 YFSETQ, per germline. The CDR3 DNA is TGCGCCAGCAGCCCCCCTAGGCTAGCGGGAGTTGCAGAGACCCAGTACTTC. It codes for CASSPPRLAGVAETQYF.

The rearrangement uses TRBV10-2 and TRBJ1-2, with TRBD1 matching over 7 bases. Germline CDR1 WSHSY, CDR2 SAAADI. This CDR3 spans 12 amino acids. Losses at the gene ends were 6 bases for V and 5 bases for J; bases not matched to a gene: 3. The CDR3 region is CASRGGQYGYTF. The CDR3 DNA reads TGCGCCAGCAGGGGGGGACAGTATGGCTACACCTTC.

This chain links TRBV29-1 with TRBJ2-1, with D maybe TRBD1 (6 bases). CDR1 and CDR2 (germline): SQVTM, ANQGSEA. This CDR3 is 13 amino acids long. V was pared by 0 bases and J by 8 bases, with 11 bases between. In DNA form, the CDR3 reads TGCAGCGTTGAAGATCCTCAGGGGTATGAGCAGTTCTTC. Translated: CSVEDPQGYEQFF.

The chain couples TRBV4-2 to TRBJ2-1, with D uncertain. The V gene's germline CDR1 is LGHNA and CDR2 YNFKEQ. This CDR3 has 17 residues. V was pared by 4 bases and J by 5 bases, with 21 bases between. CDR3 coding DNA: TGTGCCAGCAGCCCCTTCCCCGAAACAGAGGTTAACAATGAGCAGTTCTTC. Translated: CASSPFPETEVNNEQFF.

This clone was seen a few times. This chain joins TRBV21-1 and TRBJ1-5; the DNA was not used to check the table's D call, TRBD1. TRBV21-1 is designated a pseudogene. The length of the CDR3 is 12 residues. The CDR3 DNA reads TGTGCCAGCAGTCAGGGGGATCAGCCCCAGCATTTT. This gives the protein CASSQGDQPQHF.

This clone showed up just a few times. The chain is built from TRBV18 and TRBJ1-5, with TRBD1 matching 7 bases. CDR1 KGHSH and CDR2 LQKENI come from the germline V gene. Germline trimming cut 2 bases from V and 6 bases from J; bases unmatched to any gene: 4. This CDR3 is 14 amino acids long. CDR3 sequence reads: CASSPSRGLQPQHF. DNA of the CDR3: TGTGCCAGCTCACCATCGAGGGGGCTTCAGCCCCAGCATTTT.

The CDR3 DNA reads as TGTGCCAGCAGCCAAGTAGTAGGGGTCGGGGGGTCTGATACGCAGTATTTT. Encoded protein: CASSQVVGVGGSDTQYF. This chain connects TRBV4-2 to TRBJ2-3, with 7 bases matching TRBD2. The CDR3 contains 17 residues. The germline V gene encodes CDR1 LGHNA and CDR2 YNFKEQ. V lost 1 base and J lost 6; bases outside the gene matches: 13.

The chain uses TRBV5-4 and TRBJ2-7; the D is unclear. The CDR3 loop spans 13 amino acids. In germline, CDR1 is SGHNT, CDR2 YYREEE (reference sequence). V was clipped by 5 bases and J by 3 bases, with 12 bases between them. The CDR3 sequence: CASRPGPDYEQYF. CDR3 DNA: TGTGCCAGCAGACCGGGCCCTGACTACGAGCAGTACTTC.

Comments on this clone: The same CDR3 can be traced to other DNA sequences in this sample. This rearrangement joins TRBV6-5 to TRBJ1-1; a weak D match, TRBD1 (6 bases). CDR1 MNHEY and CDR2 SVGAGI come from the germline V gene. The CDR3 runs to 14 residues. Between the trimmed V and J ends, which lost 4 bases and 0 bases, there was a span of 9 bases. In DNA, the CDR3 is TGTGCCAGCAGTTCCAGGGGCTTGAACACTGAAGCTTTCTTT. This codes for CASSSRGLNTEAFF.

The V gene is TRBV28, the J gene TRBJ1-3; tentative D call: TRBD1 (5 bases). Germline-derived CDR1 and CDR2 are MDHEN and SYDVKM. The germline V and J ends were trimmed by 8 bases and 0 bases, with 14 bases remaining between them. The CDR3 runs 15 residues. Here the CDR3 DNA reads TGTGCCAGCGGGGCCGGGGCATACTCTGGAAACACCATATATTTT. Protein: CASGAGAYSGNTIYF.

V usage is TRBV29-1 and J usage is TRBJ2-7; D gene uncertain. V was pared by 7 bases and J by 1 base, with 11 bases between. The germline gives CDR1 SQVTM, CDR2 ANQGSEA. The CDR3 is made up of 12 amino acids. The CDR3 DNA reads as TGCAGCGCCCAGACTGAATCCTACGAGCAGTACTTC. Residues: CSAQTESYEQYF.

This clone was observed a handful of times. The V call is TRBV4-1, the J call TRBJ1-4; 9 positions match TRBD1. Germline V gene sequence: CDR1 MGHRA, CDR2 YSYEKL. This CDR3 is 15 amino acids long. J was trimmed by 4 bases and V by 1 base; bases with no gene match: 1. The CDR3 is CASSQGDRDNEKLFF. The CDR3 DNA follows: TGCGCCAGCAGCCAAGGGGACAGGGATAATGAAAAACTGTTTTTT.

The chain links TRBV2 to TRBJ2-7, with D perhaps TRBD2 (6 bases). The V gene lost 1 base and the J gene lost 1 base, with 11 bases spanning the gap. Germline CDR1 and CDR2: SNHLY and FYNNEI. This CDR3 spans 15 amino acids. This CDR3 is CASSEVASDSYEQYF. CDR3 DNA: TGTGCCAGCAGTGAAGTGGCTAGCGATTCCTACGAGCAGTACTTC.

The rearrangement uses TRBV6-6 and TRBJ2-1, with D tentatively TRBD2 (6 bases). Per the germline V gene, CDR1 is MNHNY and CDR2 is SVGAGI (reference sequence). Trimming removed 0 bases from V and 2 bases from J, with 11 bases in between. The CDR3 is 16 amino acids. CDR3 nucleotide sequence: TGTGCCAGCAGTTACTCGCGGGACGTCGCCTACAATGAGCAGTTCTTC. Translating gives CASSYSRDVAYNEQFF.

This sequence joins TRBV7-9 and TRBJ1-1, with 7 bases matching TRBD1. The CDR3 runs to 14 residues. Germline values: CDR1 SEHNR, CDR2 FQNEAQ (reference sequence). The V and J ends lost 5 bases and 3 bases, in that order; junction bases with no gene match: 6. For the CDR3, the DNA is TGTGCCAGCAGCCCCGGGACAGCTCACACTGAAGCTTTCTTT. It specifies CASSPGTAHTEAFF.

V and J are TRBV18 and TRBJ1-4; the D is unclear. CDR1 and CDR2 (germline): KGHSH, LQKENI. Trimming stripped 0 bases from V and 8 bases from J, with 7 bases between. The CDR3 sequence is 13 residues long. Written as DNA, the CDR3 is TGTGCCAGCTCACCACCAAGGGAAGAAAAACTGTTTTTT. Amino acids: CASSPPREEKLFF.